The next 20 T cell receptor beta chains were all read from a single sample in a study of PD-L1 blockade in urothelial cancer. Sequencing was performed with immunoSEQ multiplex PCR; in TCRdb, only in-frame clones are kept and a portion is missing. In the table there are around 47,000 clones, about four fifths of which are singletons. Documented time point: peripheral blood 6 weeks after treatment start. This specimen was PBMCs, taken around atezolizumab (anti-PD-L1) treatment. The receptors come from a man between 60 and 75 years old with urothelial cancer.

The rearrangement joins TRBV5-6 to TRBJ1-2, with a tentative D call TRBD1 (5 bases). The CDR3 sequence is 13 residues long. Germline V gene sequence: CDR1 SGHDT, CDR2 YYEEEE. Trimming shortened V by 4 bases and J by 2 bases, and 9 bases separated the two germline ends. The CDR3 reads CASSRDRNYGYTF. In DNA, the CDR3 is TGTGCCAGCAGCCGAGACAGAAACTATGGCTACACCTTC.

The V gene is TRBV4-1, the J gene TRBJ2-7; D call uncertain. The germline V gene has CDR1 MGHRA and CDR2 YSYEKL. There are 15 residues in the CDR3. V dropped 0 bases and J dropped 2 bases, with 11 bases sitting between them. The CDR3 sequence is CASSQDGQPPYEQYF. The CDR3 DNA follows: TGCGCCAGCAGCCAAGATGGGCAGCCTCCCTACGAGCAGTACTTC.

A single count supports this clone. Sequence at one end of the junction differs from germline and may be a read error. The chain couples TRBV7-6 to TRBJ2-7; perhaps TRBD2 as D (6 bases). Per germline, CDR1 SGHVS and CDR2 FNYEAQ. CDR3 length: 13 residues. This CDR3 is CASSLAFPLALDF. CDR3 nucleotide sequence: TGTGCCAGCAGCTTAGCGTTTCCCCTAGCGTTGGACTTC.

V and J are TRBV11-2 and TRBJ2-7; a weak D match, TRBD1 (6 bases). This CDR3 is 15 amino acids long. CDR1 is SGHAT, CDR2 FQNNGV, per germline. Trimming took 5 bases from V and 3 from J, leaving 17 bases between them. DNA of the CDR3: TGTGCCAGCAGCCTATACCGGGGACAACTCTACGAGCAGTACTTC. This codes for CASSLYRGQLYEQYF.

This chain uses TRBV27 with TRBJ2-7; 8 nucleotides line up with TRBD1. This CDR3 has 16 amino acids. The germline V gene has CDR1 MNHEY and CDR2 SMNVEV (reference sequence). V lost 1 base, J lost 4 bases, and 9 bases stayed unmatched. The DNA for the CDR3 is TGTGCCAGCAGTTTATGGGCCGGGACAGGTCTATACGAGCAGTACTTC. As protein: CASSLWAGTGLYEQYF.

The chain uses TRBV28 and TRBJ2-1, with a weak D call TRBD1 (5 bases). This CDR3 contains 14 residues. Germline lookup yields CDR1 MDHEN and CDR2 SYDVKM. The V and J ends lost 5 bases and 8 bases respectively, with 16 bases between them. CDR3 amino acids: CASSPLRVLDEQFF. The CDR3 DNA reads as TGTGCCAGCAGTCCGCTCAGGGTGTTGGATGAGCAGTTCTTC.

The chain employs TRBV6-1 and TRBJ2-7, with D possibly matching TRBD1 (6 bases). V dropped 0 bases and J dropped 0 bases, with 9 bases sitting between them. From germline, CDR1 is MNHNS and CDR2 SASEGT. This CDR3 comprises 15 residues. CDR3 in amino acids: CASSEAPGASYEQYF. The CDR3 nucleotides are TGTGCCAGCAGTGAAGCGCCAGGGGCCTCCTACGAGCAGTACTTC.

The chain recombines TRBV19 with TRBJ1-5; unclear D gene. The V gene's germline CDR1 is LNHDA and CDR2 SQIVND (reference sequence). Trimming took off 7 bases at V and 3 bases at J, with 10 bases between the two ends. The CDR3 spans 13 residues. The CDR3 bases are TGTGCCAGTATGTCACACATCAATCAGCCCCAGCATTTT. This translates into CASMSHINQPQHF. Filled out from reference TRBV19 and TRBJ1-5, the complete variable domain reads DGGITQSPKYLFRKEGQNVTLSCEQNLNHDAMYWYRQDPGQGLRLIYYSQIVNDFQKGDIAEGYSVSREKKESFPLTVTSAQKNPTAFYLCASMSHINQPQHFGDGTRLSIL.

The chain carries TRBV7-2 and TRBJ2-7; tentative D call: TRBD2 (7 bases). CDR3 length equals 14 residues. Per germline, CDR1 SGHTA and CDR2 FQGNSA. V dropped 4 bases and J dropped 6 bases, with 16 bases sitting between them. The CDR3 loop is CASSSLGRGGEQYF. The CDR3 bases are TGTGCCAGCAGCTCCCTAGGGAGGGGGGGCGAGCAGTACTTC.

The chain uses TRBV6-5 and TRBJ1-3, with D possibly TRBD1 on 5 matching bases. Trimming cost V 2 bases and J 0 bases, with 8 bases left between them. CDR1 is MNHEY and CDR2 is SVGAGI in the germline V gene. This CDR3 spans 15 amino acids. The DNA of the CDR3 is TGTGCCAGCAGTTACGGGGGGGTCTCTGGAAACACCATATATTTT. Translation gives CASSYGGVSGNTIYF.

The genes are TRBV7-2 and TRBJ1-4, with D tentatively TRBD1 (5 bases). The V gene lost 6 bases and the J gene lost 0 bases, with 11 bases spanning the gap. There are 15 residues in the CDR3. The germline V gene encodes CDR1 SGHTA and CDR2 FQGNSA. The CDR3 bases are TGTGCCAGCAGTTCTAGGGGTGCAACTAATGAAAAACTGTTTTTT. This encodes CASSSRGATNEKLFF.

This chain uses TRBV5-1 with TRBJ1-1, with D perhaps TRBD1 (5 bases). V was cut by 3 bases and J by 1 base, with 10 bases left in between. CDR1 and CDR2 (germline): SGHRS, YFSETQ. The CDR3 contains 14 residues. The CDR3 coding sequence is TGCGCCAGCAGCTCGCAGGGCCAGAACACTGAAGCTTTCTTT. Translated, it gives CASSSQGQNTEAFF.

The J gene is TRBJ1-4, the V gene TRBV6-5; 8 bases align to TRBD1. The germline CDR1 and CDR2 sequences are MNHEY and SVGAGI. The CDR3 totals 14 residues. Germline trimming cut 0 bases from V and 7 bases from J; bases unmatched to any gene: 1. The CDR3 bases are TGTGCCAGCAGTTACTCCACAGGGGGTGAAAAACTGTTTTTT. This translates into CASSYSTGGEKLFF.

The chain combines TRBV5-1 with TRBJ1-4; TRBD1 matches at 7 bases. V lost 4 bases, J lost 5 bases, and 8 bases stayed unmatched. CDR3 length equals 15 residues. CDR1 is SGHRS, CDR2 YFSETQ, per germline. CDR3: CASSDDPGGNEKLFF. DNA for the CDR3: TGCGCCAGCAGCGACGATCCAGGGGGGAATGAAAAACTGTTTTTT.

The chain carries TRBV29-1 and TRBJ1-6; D might be TRBD1 (6 bases). This CDR3 has 13 residues. V dropped 7 bases and J dropped 7 bases, with 14 bases sitting between them. CDR1 is SQVTM, CDR2 ANQGSEA, per germline. In nucleotides, the CDR3 is TGCAGCGCATTGGACAGCTCAAATTCACCCCTCCACTTT. Protein sequence: CSALDSSNSPLHF.

In its sample, this clone was seen many times. In nucleotides, the CDR3 is TGTGCCAGTAGTATTCGGGGATTGGAGGAAAAACTGTTTTTT. As protein: CASSIRGLEEKLFF. The chain is built from TRBV19 and TRBJ1-4; D gene ambiguous. Germline CDR1 and CDR2: LNHDA and SQIVND (reference sequence). This CDR3 has 14 amino acids. Between the trimmed V and J ends, which lost 3 bases and 8 bases, there was a span of 13 bases.

The J gene is TRBJ1-5, the V gene TRBV5-6, with unresolved D. The germline V gene encodes CDR1 SGHDT and CDR2 YYEEEE. This CDR3 comprises 13 residues. The V end lost 4 bases, the J end lost 4 bases, and 9 bases lay between the germline ends. The CDR3 coding sequence is TGTGCCAGCAGCCCGGGGAAAAATCAGCCCCAGCATTTT. The encoded protein is CASSPGKNQPQHF.

This clone has only one observation. The chain joins TRBV9 to TRBJ2-3; tentatively, D is TRBD2 (5 bases). Germline V gene sequence: CDR1 SGDLS, CDR2 YYNGEE. V lost 0 bases, J lost 4 bases, and 12 bases lay in between. The CDR3 runs 15 residues. The CDR3 region is CASSVDSVRSDTQYF. Written as DNA, the CDR3 is TGTGCCAGCAGCGTAGATAGCGTGCGGTCAGATACGCAGTATTTT.

CDR3 in DNA: TGTGCCAGTAGTCCCGGGAAATTGAACACTGAAGCTTTCTTT. It encodes CASSPGKLNTEAFF. The chain carries TRBV19 and TRBJ1-1; D is undetermined. CDR3 length: 14 amino acids. The germline V gene has CDR1 LNHDA and CDR2 SQIVND (reference sequence). Trimming stripped 5 bases from V and 0 bases from J, with 10 bases between.

The V call is TRBV6-5, the J call TRBJ2-2, with D perhaps TRBD2 (6 bases). The CDR3 is made up of 13 amino acids. Trimming removed 5 bases from V and 6 bases from J, with 10 bases in between. Germline V gene data show CDR1 as MNHEY and CDR2 as SVGAGI. The chain's CDR3 is CASSNGGSGELFF. For the CDR3, the DNA is TGTGCCAGCAGTAACGGGGGTTCCGGGGAGCTGTTTTTT.